This T cell receptor (beta chain) came from a study of blood T cell repertoires in COVID-19. Study background: Acute-phase and convalescent COVID-19 samples originated in the United States, Italy and Spain. Nucleic acid was either cDNA or gDNA, and it came from T cells, B-cell-depleted T cells, or PBMCs.

As originally analysed: Amplification from reference gene primers served as the basis for estimated nucleated cell counts. Using immunoSEQ multiplex PCR, the repertoire was profiled, and TCRdb retains in-frame clones only, with some absent. D and trimming come from the DNA, and the V and J calls and clone size come from that table. The sample lists more than 150,000 clones, approximately 86% occurring once. Germline-derived CDR1 and CDR2 are SGHRS and YFSETQ. V lost 0 bases to trimming and J lost 4 bases; unmatched junction nucleotides: 11. The CDR3 totals 18 residues. The sequenced sample was peripheral blood. This sequence originates from a man aged 18 to 30 with acute or convalescent COVID-19. The rearrangement joins TRBV5-1 to TRBJ1-2; TRBD1 matches at 11 bases. CDR3 DNA sequence: TGCGCCAGCAGCTTGGTGCCCGGACAGGGGGCATCGGGCTATGGCTACACCTTC. Its protein is CASSLVPGQGASGYGYTF.